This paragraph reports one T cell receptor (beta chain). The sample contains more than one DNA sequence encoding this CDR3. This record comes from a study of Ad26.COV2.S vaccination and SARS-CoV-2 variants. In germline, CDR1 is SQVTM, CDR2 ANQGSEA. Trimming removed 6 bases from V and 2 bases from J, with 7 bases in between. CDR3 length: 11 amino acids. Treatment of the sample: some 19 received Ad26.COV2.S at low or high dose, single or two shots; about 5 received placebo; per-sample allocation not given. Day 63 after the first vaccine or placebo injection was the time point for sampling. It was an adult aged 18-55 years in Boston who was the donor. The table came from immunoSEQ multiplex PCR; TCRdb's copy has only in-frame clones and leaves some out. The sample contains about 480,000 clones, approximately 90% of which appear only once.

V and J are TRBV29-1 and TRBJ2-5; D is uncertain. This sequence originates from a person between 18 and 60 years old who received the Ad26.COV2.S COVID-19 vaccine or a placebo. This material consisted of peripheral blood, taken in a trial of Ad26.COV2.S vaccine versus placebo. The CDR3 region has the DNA TGCAGCGTGGCACCGCAAGAGACCCAGTACTTC. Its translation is CSVAPQETQYF.